These 23 T cell receptor beta chains were all obtained from the same sample, sequenced in a study of OX40 agonist ivuxolimab in advanced cancers. TCRdb keeps only in-frame clones here, not all; method: immunoSEQ multiplex PCR. The table records tens of thousands of clones, 70% to 85% of them present only once. The specimen was CD4+ or CD8+ T cells sorted from blood, collected in a trial of the OX40 agonist ivuxolimab. Receptor source: an adult with an advanced solid tumor such as melanoma, head and neck, liver or kidney cancer.

The CDR3 sequence is CASSIEEVQYF. As DNA, the CDR3 is TGTGCCAGCAGCATAGAGGAAGTCCAGTACTTC. The chain joins TRBV7-8 to TRBJ2-5; no definite D call. The CDR3 runs 11 residues. V dropped 5 bases and J dropped 10 bases, with 11 bases sitting between them. Germline CDR1 reads SGHVS; CDR2 reads FQNEAQ.

This clone showed up just a few times. CDR3 sequence (DNA): TGTGCCAGTAGTATAGACCTCAAGAACACCGGGGAGCTGTTTTTT. This codes for CASSIDLKNTGELFF. This rearrangement joins TRBV19 to TRBJ2-2; no clear D. V lost 0 bases and J 1 base, leaving 6 bases between the germline ends. CDR1 is LNHDA, CDR2 SQIVND, per germline (reference sequence). The CDR3 consists of 15 residues.

J is TRBJ2-1 and V is TRBV7-8; no clear D. The CDR3 is 16 amino acids. Germline CDR1 SGHVS, CDR2 FQNEAQ. V was cut by 2 bases and J by 4 bases, with 15 bases left in between. The CDR3 sequence: CASSLYIPSPYNEQFF. CDR3 coding DNA: TGTGCCAGCAGCTTATATATTCCTAGTCCTTACAATGAGCAGTTCTTC.

Details on this clone: An end of the junction does not agree with germline; a read error may underlie this. In the same sample, other DNA sequences code for this CDR3. This chain joins TRBV19 and TRBJ1-2; D perhaps matches TRBD1 (5 bases). The CDR3 is 16 amino acids. CDR1 is LNHDA and CDR2 is SQIVND in the germline V gene (reference sequence). The CDR3 DNA sequence: TGTGCCAGCAGTAATTCCGGACACGGTGGTGGCTATGGCTACACCTTC. Its translation is CASSNSGHGGGYGYTF.

The gene calls are TRBV7-9 and TRBJ2-5; maybe TRBD1 (5 bases). Germline V gene sequence: CDR1 SEHNR, CDR2 FQNEAQ (reference sequence). The V end was cut by 0 bases, the J end by 5 bases, with 10 bases between. The CDR3 totals 14 residues. The CDR3 DNA is TGTGCCAGCAGCTTAGCATACGCAGGGGAGACCCAGTACTTC. Its translation is CASSLAYAGETQYF.

The chain links TRBV4-1 to TRBJ2-5, with D perhaps TRBD1 or TRBD2 (5 bases each). CDR3 size: 16 residues. The V end lost 4 bases, the J end lost 1 base, and 16 bases lay between the germline ends. Germline V gene sequence: CDR1 MGHRA, CDR2 YSYEKL. In DNA, the CDR3 is TGCGCCAGCAGCCTTAACTGGGGACGTTCCCAAGAGACCCAGTACTTC. The encoded protein is CASSLNWGRSQETQYF.

This clone was counted a few times. The chain is built from TRBV13 and TRBJ2-4, with D possibly TRBD2 on 6 matching bases. The length of the CDR3 is 14 residues. Germline V gene lookup returns CDR1 PRHDT and CDR2 FYEKMQ (reference sequence). V lost 6 bases and J lost 1, with 10 bases in between. This CDR3 reads CASRRGTAKNIQYF. The CDR3 region has the DNA TGTGCCAGCAGGCGGGGAACTGCCAAAAACATTCAGTACTTC.

The chain carries TRBV7-2 and TRBJ2-5; possibly TRBD2 for D (5 bases). With 5 bases removed from V and 4 bases from J, the gap between germline ends came to 11 bases. This CDR3 comprises 13 residues. Germline V gene lookup returns CDR1 SGHTA and CDR2 FQGNSA. CDR3 region: CASSPGVVETQYF. The DNA of the CDR3 is TGTGCCAGCAGCCCCGGGGTAGTAGAGACCCAGTACTTC.

This chain connects TRBV29-1 to TRBJ2-7; D is undetermined. The CDR3 sequence is 12 residues long. CDR1 and CDR2 from the germline V gene are SQVTM and ANQGSEA. V lost 6 bases, J lost 3 bases, and 12 bases lay in between. CDR3 in DNA: TGCAGCGTCTGCTCCCTTCGCTACGAGCAGTACTTC. Protein sequence: CSVCSLRYEQYF.

This chain joins TRBV5-1 and TRBJ2-1, with a tentative D call TRBD2 (8 bases). The V and J ends lost 3 bases and 9 bases respectively, with 19 bases between them. This CDR3 contains 15 residues. CDR1 SGHRS and CDR2 YFSETQ come from the germline V gene. The CDR3 region has the DNA TGCGCCAGCAGCTGGGACAGCGGGAGCATTGGTGAGCAGTTCTTC. This translates into CASSWDSGSIGEQFF.

This clone was detected only a few times. The chain links TRBV18 to TRBJ1-5; D may be TRBD1 (5 bases). The CDR3 is 15 residues long. Germline V gene lookup returns CDR1 KGHSH and CDR2 LQKENI. V lost 2 bases and J lost 5, with 13 bases in between. CDR3 region: CASSPDPGSDQPQHF. The CDR3 nucleotides read TGTGCCAGCTCACCAGATCCAGGGTCGGATCAGCCCCAGCATTTT.

J is TRBJ1-5 and V is TRBV19, with TRBD1 identical over 10 bases. The trim removed 7 bases at V and 6 bases at J, leaving 9 bases unmatched. Germline CDR1 LNHDA, CDR2 SQIVND (reference sequence). CDR3 size: 15 residues. CDR3 sequence reads: CASTRAGTGVQPQHF. The DNA for the CDR3 is TGTGCCAGTACCAGGGCCGGGACAGGGGTTCAGCCCCAGCATTTT.

V gene TRBV10-2 combines with J gene TRBJ2-1; D might be TRBD2 (7 bases). Trimming took 4 bases from V and 8 from J, leaving 18 bases between them. This CDR3 has 15 residues. Germline values: CDR1 WSHSY, CDR2 SAAADI. The CDR3 sequence: CASSGGGQGGYEQFF. The CDR3 bases are TGCGCCAGCAGTGGGGGGGGGCAGGGTGGATATGAGCAGTTCTTC.

The chain carries TRBV5-1 and TRBJ2-3; no reliable D call. This CDR3 spans 13 amino acids. V gave up 1 base and J gave up 4 bases, with 7 bases separating them. Germline CDR1 SGHRS, CDR2 YFSETQ. The CDR3 DNA is TGCGCCAGCAGCTTGTACATCGCAGATACGCAGTATTTT. This sequence encodes CASSLYIADTQYF.

The rearrangement joins TRBV7-3 to TRBJ2-1; D unclear. This CDR3 has 12 residues. V lost 2 bases, J lost 5 bases, and 4 bases lay in between. The V gene's germline CDR1 is SGHTA and CDR2 FQGTGA. The DNA of the CDR3 is TGTGCCAGCAGCTTAGTAGACAATGAGCAGTTCTTC. Translation gives CASSLVDNEQFF.

The chain employs TRBV11-2 and TRBJ1-3; perhaps TRBD1 as D (5 bases). Per germline, CDR1 SGHAT and CDR2 FQNNGV. The germline V and J ends were trimmed by 5 bases and 0 bases, with 8 bases remaining between them. The CDR3 runs to 14 residues. The CDR3 sequence is CASSQRGSGNTIYF. In nucleotides, the CDR3 is TGTGCCAGCAGCCAAAGGGGCTCTGGAAACACCATATATTTT.

The rearrangement uses TRBV23-1 and TRBJ1-1; D unclear. TRBV23-1 is an ORF for which the function is uncertain. V was clipped by 3 bases and J by 11 bases, with 13 bases between them. The CDR3 runs to 12 residues. CDR3 loop: CASSHCVKSAFF. CDR3 bases: TGCGCCAGCAGTCATTGTGTGAAATCGGCTTTCTTT.

The chain has TRBV18 and TRBJ1-3, with no clear D. CDR1 is KGHSH, CDR2 LQKENI, per germline. Trimming shortened V by 6 bases and J by 10 bases, and 22 bases separated the two germline ends. There are 15 residues in the CDR3. The CDR3 DNA reads TGTGCCAGCTCCACTCGACCAGGATCCGAAGTGACCATATATTTT. Translating it yields CASSTRPGSEVTIYF.

Only a few counts were recorded for this clone. The CDR3 reads CASSPTSGTDTQYF. CDR3 sequence (DNA): TGTGCCAGCAGCCCGACTAGCGGCACAGATACGCAGTATTTT. This chain joins TRBV4-2 and TRBJ2-3; 8 nucleotides line up with TRBD2. Germline CDR1 is LGHNA and CDR2 is YNFKEQ. The CDR3 is 14 amino acids. V lost 4 bases to trimming and J lost 1 base; unmatched junction nucleotides: 1.

A single count supports this clone. CDR3 nucleotides: TGTGCCAGCAGCTTTACAGGAAACAATTCACCCCTCCACTTT. Translated, it gives CASSFTGNNSPLHF. V and J are TRBV7-6 and TRBJ1-6; a weak D match, TRBD1 (5 bases). From germline, CDR1 is SGHVS and CDR2 FNYEAQ. Trimming took 3 bases from V and 7 from J, leaving 10 bases between them. The CDR3 covers 14 residues.

The chain combines TRBV7-2 with TRBJ2-7; unclear D gene. Germline V gene sequence: CDR1 SGHTA, CDR2 FQGNSA. CDR3 length: 13 amino acids. Trimming stripped 5 bases from V and 2 bases from J, with 10 bases between. CDR3 coding DNA: TGTGCCAGCAGCCCGATATCCACCTACGAGCAGTACTTC. Its protein is CASSPISTYEQYF.

The rearrangement links TRBV10-2 to TRBJ1-1; D might be TRBD1 (6 bases). This CDR3 is built from 15 residues. V lost 8 bases, J lost 2 bases, and 18 bases lay in between. The germline V gene encodes CDR1 WSHSY and CDR2 SAAADI. CDR3 sequence (DNA): TGCGCCAGCGGGTCGGCAGGGGCGCTTAACACTGAAGCTTTCTTT. Residues: CASGSAGALNTEAFF.

V and J are TRBV6-6 and TRBJ1-5, with D unresolved. V was shortened by 4 bases and J by 8 bases, with 15 bases between the two germline ends. The length of the CDR3 is 14 residues. Per germline, CDR1 MNHNY and CDR2 SVGAGI (reference sequence). The CDR3 nucleotides are TGTGCCAGCAGTTCGGACGACCTTCAGAAGCCCCAGCATTTT. It encodes CASSSDDLQKPQHF.